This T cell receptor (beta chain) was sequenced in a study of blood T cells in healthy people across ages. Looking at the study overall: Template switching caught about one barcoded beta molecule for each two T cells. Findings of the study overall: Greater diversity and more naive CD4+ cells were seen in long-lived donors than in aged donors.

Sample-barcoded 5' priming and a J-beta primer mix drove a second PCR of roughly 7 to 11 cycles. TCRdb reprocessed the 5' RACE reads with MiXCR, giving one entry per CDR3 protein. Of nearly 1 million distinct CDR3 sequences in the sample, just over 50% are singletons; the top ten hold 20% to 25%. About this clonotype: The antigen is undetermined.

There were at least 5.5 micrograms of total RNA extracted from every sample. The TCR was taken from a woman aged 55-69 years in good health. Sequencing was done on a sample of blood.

In nucleotides, the CDR3 is TGCAGTGCTGGACCGGGACTAGCGGGGTTGGGAGAGTACTTC. This encodes CSAGPGLAGLGEYF. This sequence joins TRBV20-1 and TRBJ2-5, with 13 bases matching TRBD2. The germline V gene encodes CDR1 DFQATT and CDR2 SNEGSKA (reference sequence). J gave up 12 bases and V 5 bases, and 12 bases lay outside the gene matches. The CDR3 has 14 amino acids.